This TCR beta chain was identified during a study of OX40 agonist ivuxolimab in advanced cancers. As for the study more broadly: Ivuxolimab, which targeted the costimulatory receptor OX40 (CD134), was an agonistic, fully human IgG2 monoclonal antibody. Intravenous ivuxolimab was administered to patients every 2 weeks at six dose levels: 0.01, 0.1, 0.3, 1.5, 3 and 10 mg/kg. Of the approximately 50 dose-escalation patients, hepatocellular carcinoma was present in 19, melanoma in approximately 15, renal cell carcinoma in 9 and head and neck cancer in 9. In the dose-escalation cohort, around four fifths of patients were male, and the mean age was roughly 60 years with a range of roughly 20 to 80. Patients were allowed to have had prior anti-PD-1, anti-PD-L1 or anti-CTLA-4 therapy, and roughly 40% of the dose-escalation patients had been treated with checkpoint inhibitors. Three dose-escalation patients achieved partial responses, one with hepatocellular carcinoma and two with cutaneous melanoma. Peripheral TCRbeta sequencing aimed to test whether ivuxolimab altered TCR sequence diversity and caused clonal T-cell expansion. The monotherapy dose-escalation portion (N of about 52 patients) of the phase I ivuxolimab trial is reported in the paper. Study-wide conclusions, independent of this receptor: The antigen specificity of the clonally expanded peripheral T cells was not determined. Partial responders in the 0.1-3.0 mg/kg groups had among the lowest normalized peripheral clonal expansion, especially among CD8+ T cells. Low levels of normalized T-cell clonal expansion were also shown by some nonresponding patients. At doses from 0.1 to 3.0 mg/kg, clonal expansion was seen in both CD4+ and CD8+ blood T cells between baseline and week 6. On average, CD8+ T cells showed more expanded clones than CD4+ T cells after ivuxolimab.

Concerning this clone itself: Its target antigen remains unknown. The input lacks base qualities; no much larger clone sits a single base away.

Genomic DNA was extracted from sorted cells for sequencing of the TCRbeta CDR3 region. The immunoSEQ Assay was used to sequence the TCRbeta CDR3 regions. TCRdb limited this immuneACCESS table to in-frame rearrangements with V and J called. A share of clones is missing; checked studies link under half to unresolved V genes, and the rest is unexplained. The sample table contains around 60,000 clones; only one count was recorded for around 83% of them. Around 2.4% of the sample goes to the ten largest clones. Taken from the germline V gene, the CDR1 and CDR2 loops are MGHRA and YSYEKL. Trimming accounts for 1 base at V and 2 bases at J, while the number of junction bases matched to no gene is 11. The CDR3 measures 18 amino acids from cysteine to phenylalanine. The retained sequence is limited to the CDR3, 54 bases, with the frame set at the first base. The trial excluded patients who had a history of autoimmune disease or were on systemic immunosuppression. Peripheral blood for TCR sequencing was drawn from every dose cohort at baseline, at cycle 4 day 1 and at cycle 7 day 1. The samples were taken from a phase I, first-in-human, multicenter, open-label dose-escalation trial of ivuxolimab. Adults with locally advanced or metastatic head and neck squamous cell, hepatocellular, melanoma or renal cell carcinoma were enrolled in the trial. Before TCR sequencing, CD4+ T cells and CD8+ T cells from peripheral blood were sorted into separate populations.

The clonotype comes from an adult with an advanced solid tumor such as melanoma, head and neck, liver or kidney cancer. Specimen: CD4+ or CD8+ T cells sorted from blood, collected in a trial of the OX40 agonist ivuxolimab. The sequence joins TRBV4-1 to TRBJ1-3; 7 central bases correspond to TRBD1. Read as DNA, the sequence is TGCGCCAGCAGCCAAGGGCGTCAGGGGACAGCCCCTGGAAACACCATATATTTT. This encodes CASSQGRQGTAPGNTIYF.